Shown below are 31 T cell receptor beta chains from a single sample sequenced in a study of glioma-infiltrating T cells. Using RNA template, CDR3s of TCR alpha and beta were amplified with iRepertoire arm-PCR. TCRdb reprocessed the multiplex PCR reads with MiXCR, giving one entry per CDR3 protein. This table holds about 99,000 distinct CDR3 sequences, less than 30% found once. The specimen was glioma tissue, nonneoplastic brain tissue, or PBMCs (not recorded which). These receptors came from a human donor with low-grade glioma or glioblastoma, undergoing nonglioma brain surgery, or in good health (not recorded which).

This clonotype has ten or more counts. This rearrangement joins TRBV20-1 to TRBJ1-2; D gene unclear. V gave up 4 bases and J gave up 4 bases, with 16 bases separating them. The germline CDR1 and CDR2 sequences are DFQATT and SNEGSKA (reference sequence). The CDR3 runs to 14 residues. The DNA for the CDR3 is TGCAGTGCTACTGCAGTGATGGACGGCTATGGCTACACCTTC. This gives the protein CSATAVMDGYGYTF.

Comment on this clonotype: With a much larger clone just one base away, this may be a read error. The rearrangement uses TRBV7-2 and TRBJ2-5; unclear D gene. Per germline, CDR1 SGHTA and CDR2 FQGNSA. The CDR3 is 11 amino acids. The chain's CDR3 is CASSLAATQHF. The CDR3 bases are TGTGCCAGCAGCTTAGCGGCAACCCAGCACTTC.

The sample holds many counts of this clonotype. J is TRBJ1-5 and V is TRBV28, with D uncertain. Germline V gene data show CDR1 as MDHEN and CDR2 as SYDVKM. This CDR3 spans 13 amino acids. Trimming shortened V by 3 bases and J by 6 bases, and 9 bases separated the two germline ends. The CDR3 DNA is TGTGCCAGCAGTTTTCGTGGGAGTCAGCCCCAGCATTTT. The encoded protein is CASSFRGSQPQHF.

This clonotype came up a few times. This sequence joins TRBV2 and TRBJ2-3; 11 nucleotides align to TRBD2. Germline assignment: CDR1 SNHLY and CDR2 FYNNEI. CDR3 length: 17 residues. J gave up 0 bases and V 6 bases, and 8 bases lay outside the gene matches. The chain's CDR3 is CASRRLAGIASTDTQYF. In DNA, the CDR3 is TGTGCCAGCAGGAGACTAGCGGGGATCGCTAGCACAGATACGCAGTATTTT.

Only one count was recorded for this clonotype. The rearrangement joins TRBV6-2 or TRBV6-3 to TRBJ1-5; D call uncertain. This CDR3 has 14 residues. Germline V gene sequence: CDR1 MNHEY, CDR2 SVGEGT. V lost 7 bases and J lost 6, with 16 bases in between. The CDR3 loop reads CASTKHEDGQPQHF. In nucleotides, the CDR3 is TGTGCCAGCACCAAACACGAGGATGGTCAGCCCCAGCATTTT.

As to this clonotype: One end of the junction varies from germline; a read error may be responsible. The chain uses TRBV2 and TRBJ1-1; TRBD1 agrees at 7 bases. The CDR3 is 17 residues long. Germline V gene data show CDR1 as SNHLY and CDR2 as FYNNEI. The DNA for the CDR3 is TGTGCCAGCAACCCATCCGGGGACAGTCACATGAACACTGAAGCTTCCTTT. Translating gives CASNPSGDSHMNTEASF.

This clonotype was picked up many times. This chain links TRBV2 with TRBJ1-5; D remains unclear. Germline CDR1 reads SNHLY; CDR2 reads FYNNEI. The ends were cut back, 6 bases at V and 5 bases at J, with 8 bases in the middle. The length of the CDR3 is 12 residues. In DNA form, the CDR3 reads TGTGCCAGCAGGGCCCAAGATCAGCCCCAGCATTTT. This encodes CASRAQDQPQHF. The variable domain in full, with the rest retrieved from reference TRBV2 and TRBJ1-5, is EPEVTQTPSHQVTQMGQEVILRCVPISNHLYFYWYRQILGQKVEFLVSFYNNEISEKSEIFDDQFSVERPDGSNFTLKIRSTKLEDSAMYFCASRAQDQPQHFGDGTRLSIL.

This clonotype was counted only a few times. This chain uses TRBV12-3 or TRBV12-4 with TRBJ2-7; TRBD1 or TRBD2 may be the D gene (6 bases each). Trimming took 2 bases from V and 2 from J, leaving 10 bases between them. This CDR3 comprises 14 residues. The CDR3 region is CASSLKGGPYEQYF. DNA for the CDR3: TGTGCCAGCAGTTTAAAGGGGGGCCCCTACGAGCAGTACTTC.

This clonotype was counted ten times or more. The chain uses TRBV12-3 or TRBV12-4 and TRBJ2-7; 7 positions match TRBD2. This CDR3 contains 13 residues. J gave up 3 bases and V 4 bases, and 3 bases lay outside the gene matches. CDR3 coding DNA: TGTGCCAGCAGTTGGGAGGGTCGCTACGAGCAGTACTTC. Encoded protein: CASSWEGRYEQYF.

The chain links TRBV5-6 to TRBJ2-3; no clear D gene. V lost 0 bases and J 8 bases, leaving 10 bases between the germline ends. This CDR3 has 13 amino acids. Germline assignment: CDR1 SGHDT and CDR2 YYEEEE. The CDR3 bases are TGTGCCAGCAGCTTGGTAGTTGGAACTACGCAGTATTTT. Protein product: CASSLVVGTTQYF. The complete variable domain, with remaining parts taken from reference TRBV5-6 and TRBJ2-3, reads DAGVTQSPTHLIKTRGQQVTLRCSPKSGHDTVSWYQQALGQGPQFIFQYYEEEERQRGNFPDRFSGHQFPNYSSELNVNALLLGDSALYLCASSLVVGTTQYFGPGTRLTVL.

The V gene is TRBV5-6, the J gene TRBJ1-2, with 12 positions matching TRBD1. V was pared by 1 base and J by 6 bases, with 4 bases of the junction left unmatched. The CDR3 totals 15 residues. Germline V CDR1 and CDR2: SGHDT, YYEEEE. The CDR3 nucleotides are TGTGCCAGCAGCTTGTGGGGACAGGGGGCGAATGGCTACACCTTC. It is translated as CASSLWGQGANGYTF.

For this clonotype: A read error may be the cause here, since a much bigger clone is one base away. The chain couples TRBV6-2 or TRBV6-3 to TRBJ1-1, with D uncertain. Germline CDR1 MNHEY, CDR2 SVGEGT. The CDR3 totals 15 residues. The CDR3 region has the DNA TGTGTCTCCGCCCGCGCGGGGAAACGTGTGACTGAAGCTTTCTTT. It yields the protein CVSARAGKRVTEAFF.

This chain links TRBV2 with TRBJ2-1; D may correspond to TRBD1 or TRBD2 (5 bases each). Germline V gene data show CDR1 as SNHLY and CDR2 as FYNNEI. This CDR3 spans 14 amino acids. Deletions cut 6 bases from V and 7 bases from J, with 16 bases between. This chain's CDR3 is CASRGRQPSNEQFF. For the CDR3, the DNA is TGTGCCAGCAGGGGGAGACAGCCATCGAATGAGCAGTTCTTC.

As concerns this clonotype: This sequence may be a read error, since a much larger clone differs from it by one base. The gene calls are TRBV14 and TRBJ2-7; weak D call: TRBD1 (6 bases). Germline V lookup: CDR1 SGHDN, CDR2 FVKESK. The CDR3 is made up of 13 amino acids. V lost 7 bases, J lost 7 bases, and 17 bases lay in between. The CDR3 sequence is CASTSGAYNEQYF. The CDR3 coding sequence is TGTGCCAGCACTTCAGGGGCCTACAATGAGCAGTACTTC. Looking up the rest from reference TRBV14 and TRBJ2-7 gives the full variable domain: EAGVTQFPSHSVIEKGQTVTLRCDPISGHDNLYWYRRVMGKEIKFLLHFVKESKQDESGMPNNRFLAERTGGTYSTLKVQPAELEDSGVYFCASTSGAYNEQYFGPGTRLTVT.

About this clonotype: A read error may be the cause here, since a much bigger clone is one base away. Since no conserved phenylalanine or tryptophan closes the CDR3, a read error is the likely cause. J is TRBJ1-3 and V is TRBV20-1; D is uncertain. The germline V and J ends were trimmed by 3 bases and 11 bases, with 17 bases remaining between them. The germline V gene has CDR1 DFQATT and CDR2 SNEGSKA (reference sequence). The CDR3 consists of 13 residues. DNA for the CDR3: TGCAGTGCTAGCCACGGAAGAGGGTTTTCCATATATCTT. Translation gives CSASHGRGFSIYL.

This clonotype has ten or more counts. V and J are TRBV18 and TRBJ1-2; TRBD1 matches at 8 bases. Germline CDR1 reads KGHSH; CDR2 reads LQKENI. CDR3 length: 16 residues. The junction had 9 bases not matched to a gene; V was cut back by 2 bases and J by 4 bases. The CDR3 sequence is CASSPVPGQGLYGYTF. In DNA form, the CDR3 reads TGTGCCAGCTCACCAGTTCCTGGACAGGGACTCTATGGCTACACCTTC.

This clonotype was seen repeatedly, ten times or more. The chain is built from TRBV6-1 and TRBJ2-3; D possibly corresponds to TRBD2 (5 bases). V was trimmed by 5 bases and J by 3 bases, leaving 9 bases between them. CDR1 and CDR2 (germline): MNHNS, SASEGT. This CDR3 region has 13 residues. This CDR3 is CASSLRGTDTQYF. CDR3 nucleotide sequence: TGTGCCAGCAGTCTCCGGGGAACAGATACGCAGTATTTT.

This clonotype was found a few times. A much larger clonotype is one base distant, so this may be a read error. This sequence joins TRBV6-5 and TRBJ1-2, with 8 bases identical to TRBD1. The CDR3 is 15 residues long. In germline, CDR1 is MNHEY, CDR2 SVGAGI. CDR3 loop: CASSYSSTGGYGYNF. CDR3 DNA sequence: TGTGCCAGCAGTTACTCGAGTACAGGGGGATATGGCTACAACTTC.

DNA of the CDR3: TGTGCCAGCAGCTACAGGGGCGCTGAAGCTTTCTTT. Translating gives CASSYRGAEAFF. The J gene is TRBJ1-1, the V gene TRBV7-9; 7 bases map to TRBD1. The trim removed 4 bases at V and 6 bases at J, leaving 2 bases unmatched. The CDR3 consists of 12 residues. Per germline, CDR1 SEHNR and CDR2 FQNEAQ (reference sequence).

The J gene is TRBJ1-2, the V gene TRBV14; D gene unclear. Germline V gene sequence: CDR1 SGHDN, CDR2 FVKESK. This CDR3 comprises 21 residues. Trimming pared 1 base from V and 0 bases from J, leaving 27 bases between. CDR3 in DNA: TGTGCCAGCAGCCAAGTTAGGTTCCGGGGAAAGGTTCCCCAGGCTAACTATGGCTACACCTTC. It codes for CASSQVRFRGKVPQANYGYTF.

The chain uses TRBV19 and TRBJ1-4, with 8 bases that match TRBD1. V lost 4 bases, J lost 2 bases, and 3 bases stayed unmatched. This CDR3 spans 15 amino acids. Germline CDR1 and CDR2: LNHDA and SQIVND (reference sequence). CDR3 bases: TGTGCCAGTAGTACTGACAGGGGTACTAATGAAAAACTGTTTTTT. It is translated as CASSTDRGTNEKLFF.

The chain links TRBV20-1 to TRBJ1-2, with D tentatively TRBD1 (5 bases). CDR3 length: 12 residues. Germline V gene lookup returns CDR1 DFQATT and CDR2 SNEGSKA (reference sequence). The V gene lost 6 bases and the J gene lost 8 bases, with 16 bases spanning the gap. The CDR3 sequence is CSAVKGPEGYTF. The CDR3 DNA reads TGCAGTGCCGTGAAGGGACCGGAGGGCTACACCTTC.

The table lists this clonotype with many counts. This rearrangement joins TRBV28 to TRBJ1-2; D uncertain. Germline V CDR1 and CDR2: MDHEN, SYDVKM. This CDR3 region has 12 residues. V was clipped by 4 bases and J by 4 bases, with 7 bases between them. The CDR3 loop is CASSSAGYGYTF. The CDR3 DNA reads TGTGCCAGCAGTTCGGCAGGCTATGGCTACACCTTC.

This clonotype has a count of ten or more. The rearrangement uses TRBV24-1 and TRBJ1-2; no firm D call. This CDR3 has 13 residues. Germline V gene lookup returns CDR1 KGHDR and CDR2 SFDVKD. V lost 1 base and J lost 4, with 6 bases in between. The DNA for the CDR3 is TGTGCCACCAGTGATTTCCACGGCTATGGCTACACCTTC. Its translation: CATSDFHGYGYTF.

Only a few counts were recorded for this clonotype. V and J are TRBV7-9 and TRBJ2-1, with 10 bases fitting TRBD2. Losses at the gene ends were 8 bases for V and 9 bases for J; bases not matched to a gene: 13. The CDR3 totals 15 residues. CDR1 SEHNR and CDR2 FQNEAQ come from the germline V gene (reference sequence). In DNA, the CDR3 is TGTGCCAGCCACTTCAGCCTAGCGGGGGAAGGTGAGCAGTTCTTC. Amino acid sequence: CASHFSLAGEGEQFF.

On this clonotype itself: The CDR3 does not end in the conserved phenylalanine or tryptophan, so this is likely a read error. The chain is built from TRBV6-2 or TRBV6-3 and TRBJ1-2; the D gene is possibly TRBD1 (5 bases). Germline V lookup: CDR1 MNHEY, CDR2 SVGEGT. The CDR3 is 13 amino acids. The CDR3 spells CASSYPDSYGYTS. The CDR3 nucleotides read TGTGCTAGCAGTTACCCCGACAGCTATGGCTACACCTCC.

Comment on this clonotype: A much larger clone lies a single base off, so this may be a read error. The V and J genes are TRBV2 and TRBJ2-1; D is uncertain. Trimming stripped 6 bases from V and 7 bases from J, with 10 bases between. In germline, CDR1 is SNHLY, CDR2 FYNNEI. The CDR3 contains 12 residues. The CDR3 DNA reads as TGTGCCAGCAGCGTACTATGGAATGAGCAGTTCTTC. The encoded protein is CASSVLWNEQFF.

This clonotype was recorded only once. The chain has TRBV24-1 and TRBJ2-3; TRBD2 matches at 13 bases. V trimming: 3 bases; J trimming: 6 bases; junction bases outside the gene matches: 8. The V gene's germline CDR1 is KGHDR and CDR2 SFDVKD. The CDR3 runs to 17 residues. CDR3 protein: CATSDPPLAGGMDTQYF. In nucleotides, the CDR3 is TGTGCCACCAGTGATCCACCACTAGCGGGGGGGATGGATACGCAGTATTTT.

Of note for this clonotype: This may be a read error, as it is one base from a much larger clone. The chain combines TRBV7-2 with TRBJ2-7, with 7 bases lining up with TRBD1. This CDR3 contains 14 residues. V lost 5 bases and J lost 9; bases outside the gene matches: 13. The germline V gene encodes CDR1 SGHTA and CDR2 FQGNSA. The CDR3 DNA follows: TGTGCCAGCAGCGTAATCGAGACAGGGTTCGGGCAGTACTTC. Its translation: CASSVIETGFGQYF.

A few counts support this clonotype. The gene calls are TRBV4-1 and TRBJ1-2; D is uncertain. This CDR3 spans 14 amino acids. Deletions cut 1 base from V and 7 bases from J, with 13 bases between. The germline V gene has CDR1 MGHRA and CDR2 YSYEKL. The CDR3: CASSQGTIGGGYTF. The CDR3 DNA reads as TGCGCCAGCAGCCAAGGAACGATCGGAGGTGGCTACACCTTC.

This sequence joins TRBV7-9 and TRBJ1-4, with TRBD1 as a possible D gene (6 bases). Deletions cut 5 bases from V and 2 bases from J, with 15 bases between. Germline-derived CDR1 and CDR2 are SEHNR and FQNEAQ (reference sequence). The CDR3 sequence is 16 residues long. The CDR3: CASSREWGATNEKLFF. The CDR3 nucleotides are TGTGCCAGCAGCCGCGAGTGGGGGGCGACTAATGAAAAACTGTTTTTT. Full variable domain (outside the CDR3, taken from reference TRBV7-9 and TRBJ1-4): DTGVSQNPRHKITKRGQNVTFRCDPISEHNRLYWYRQTLGQGPEFLTYFQNEAQLEKSRLLSDRFSAERPKGSFSTLEIQRTEQGDSAMYLCASSREWGATNEKLFFGSGTQLSVL.